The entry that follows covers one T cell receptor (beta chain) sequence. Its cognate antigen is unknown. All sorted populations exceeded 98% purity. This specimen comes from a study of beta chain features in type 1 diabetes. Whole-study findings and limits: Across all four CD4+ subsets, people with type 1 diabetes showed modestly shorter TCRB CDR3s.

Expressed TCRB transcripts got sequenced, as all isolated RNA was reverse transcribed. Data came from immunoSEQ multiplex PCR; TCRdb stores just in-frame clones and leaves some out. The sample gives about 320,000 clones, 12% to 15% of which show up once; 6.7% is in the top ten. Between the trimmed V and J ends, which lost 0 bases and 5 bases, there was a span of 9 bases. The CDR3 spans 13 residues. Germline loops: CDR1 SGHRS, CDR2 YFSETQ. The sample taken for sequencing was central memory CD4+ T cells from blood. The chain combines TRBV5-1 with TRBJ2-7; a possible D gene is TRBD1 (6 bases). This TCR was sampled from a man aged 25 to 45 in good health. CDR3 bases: TGCGCCAGCAGCTTGGCACAGGGCGACGAGCAGTACTTC. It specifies CASSLAQGDEQYF.